A single sample gave rise to the 31 T cell receptor beta chains below, sequenced in a study of CD8 T cells in Susac syndrome. Random hexamers were used to reverse transcribe an amount of about 0.45 to 1 ug RNA. TCRdb reprocessed the immunoSEQ multiplex PCR reads via MiXCR and lists one record per CDR3 protein. The sample holds approximately 150,000 distinct CDR3 sequences, approximately 94% seen once. Sample: CD4+ T cells from PBMCs. These receptors were taken from a human donor in good health.

J is TRBJ2-7 and V is TRBV5-6; 7 bases agree with TRBD1. This CDR3 spans 15 amino acids. The V and J ends lost 4 bases and 1 base, in that order; junction bases with no gene match: 8. The V gene's germline CDR1 is SGHDT and CDR2 YYEEEE. CDR3 region: CASSLGQVPSYEQYF. Here the CDR3 DNA reads TGTGCCAGCAGCCTCGGACAGGTCCCTTCCTACGAGCAGTACTTC.

The rearrangement uses TRBV27 and TRBJ1-1; D is undetermined. Germline-derived CDR1 and CDR2 are MNHEY and SMNVEV (reference sequence). Trimming took off 3 bases at V and 8 bases at J, with 7 bases between the two ends. The CDR3 runs 11 residues. This CDR3 is CASSLGSEAFF. CDR3 bases: TGTGCCAGCAGTTTGGGGTCCGAAGCTTTCTTT.

This chain joins TRBV5-6 and TRBJ2-5, with D perhaps matching TRBD1 or TRBD2 (5 bases each). CDR3 length: 15 residues. Trimming removed 6 bases from V and 2 bases from J, with 17 bases in between. Germline V gene sequence: CDR1 SGHDT, CDR2 YYEEEE. CDR3 sequence reads: CASTRGWGSQETQYF. DNA of the CDR3: TGTGCCAGCACCCGAGGTTGGGGGTCTCAAGAGACCCAGTACTTC.

This chain connects TRBV7-2 to TRBJ2-3, with D uncertain. The germline gives CDR1 SGHTA, CDR2 FQGNSA. Trimming removed 0 bases at V and 5 bases at J, with 15 bases between. This CDR3 contains 16 residues. CDR3 amino acids: CASSLAVGAWGDTQYF. CDR3 coding DNA: TGTGCCAGCAGCTTAGCGGTCGGAGCGTGGGGAGATACGCAGTATTTT.

The chain employs TRBV6-2 or TRBV6-3 and TRBJ1-2, with a possible D match to TRBD1 (5 bases). Germline V CDR1 and CDR2: MNHEY, SVGEGT. Trimming took off 2 bases at V and 7 bases at J, with 11 bases between the two ends. This CDR3 contains 13 residues. CDR3 nucleotide sequence: TGTGCCAGCAGTTACCTCCAGGGATCTGGCTACACCTTC. Encoded protein: CASSYLQGSGYTF.

The V and J genes are TRBV11-2 and TRBJ1-1, with D perhaps TRBD1 (5 bases). The CDR3 has 15 amino acids. V lost 5 bases and J lost 1, with 14 bases in between. The germline V gene has CDR1 SGHAT and CDR2 FQNNGV. CDR3 sequence: CASSDTGTPNTEAFF. The DNA of the CDR3 is TGTGCCAGCAGCGATACCGGGACGCCGAACACTGAAGCTTTCTTT. Full variable domain (remainder filled in from reference TRBV11-2 and TRBJ1-1): EAGVAQSPRYKIIEKRQSVAFWCNPISGHATLYWYQQILGQGPKLLIQFQNNGVVDDSQLPKDRFSAERLKGVDSTLKIQPAKLEDSAVYLCASSDTGTPNTEAFFGQGTRLTVV.

The V and J genes are TRBV11-2 and TRBJ1-2; 10 bases are shared with TRBD1. Germline V gives CDR1 SGHAT, CDR2 FQNNGV. Germline trimming cut 8 bases from V and 2 bases from J; bases unmatched to any gene: 2. The CDR3 has 13 residues. The DNA for the CDR3 is TGTGCCAGCGGGACAGGGGCCAACTATGGCTACACCTTC. Encoded protein: CASGTGANYGYTF.

This chain connects TRBV7-9 to TRBJ1-1; D unresolved. V was shortened by 5 bases and J by 2 bases, with 9 bases between the two germline ends. Germline CDR1 reads SEHNR; CDR2 reads FQNEAQ (reference sequence). This CDR3 comprises 13 residues. The CDR3 DNA sequence: TGTGCCAGCAGCCCGACGACTAACACTGAAGCTTTCTTT. This gives the protein CASSPTTNTEAFF.

The V call is TRBV20-1, the J call TRBJ2-6; tentatively, D is TRBD1 (6 bases). Deletions cut 4 bases from V and 3 bases from J, with 7 bases between. The germline CDR1 and CDR2 sequences are DFQATT and SNEGSKA (reference sequence). This CDR3 spans 13 amino acids. The CDR3 bases are TGCAGTGCTATGGACAGTGGGGCCAACGTCCTGACTTTC. This encodes CSAMDSGANVLTF.

This clonotype turned up a few times. This chain uses TRBV5-1 with TRBJ2-7; D might be TRBD2 (6 bases). From germline, CDR1 is SGHRS and CDR2 YFSETQ. The CDR3 runs to 13 residues. Trimming removed 4 bases from V and 5 bases from J, with 13 bases in between. CDR3 region: CASSVGLRNEQYF. The DNA of the CDR3 is TGCGCCAGCAGCGTGGGACTGCGGAACGAGCAGTACTTC.

The chain links TRBV5-6 to TRBJ2-7; D may match TRBD1 or TRBD2 (5 bases each). Germline V gives CDR1 SGHDT, CDR2 YYEEEE. The CDR3 loop spans 16 amino acids. Trimming removed 1 base at V and 3 bases at J, with 17 bases between. The CDR3 protein is CASSLPQGVGNYEQYF. In DNA form, the CDR3 reads TGTGCCAGCAGCTTGCCTCAGGGAGTGGGGAACTACGAGCAGTACTTC.

CDR3 sequence: CASSVWGLAGGNEQYF. The DNA of the CDR3 is TGCGCCAGCAGCGTATGGGGACTAGCGGGAGGAAACGAGCAGTACTTC. This sequence joins TRBV5-1 and TRBJ2-7; 15 bases match TRBD2. This CDR3 contains 16 residues. Germline CDR1 is SGHRS and CDR2 is YFSETQ. After removal of 4 bases from V and 5 bases from J, the junction contained 7 bases not matched to a gene. Based on the CDR3 plus reference TRBV5-1 and TRBJ2-7, the full variable domain is KAGVTQTPRYLIKTRGQQVTLSCSPISGHRSVSWYQQTPGQGLQFLFEYFSETQRNKGNFPGRFSGRQFSNSRSEMNVSTLELGDSALYLCASSVWGLAGGNEQYFGPGTRLTVT.

The V and J genes are TRBV29-1 and TRBJ2-2, with 7 bases lining up with TRBD2. Germline V gene lookup returns CDR1 SQVTM and CDR2 ANQGSEA. Losses at the gene ends were 5 bases for V and 1 base for J; bases not matched to a gene: 1. The CDR3 loop spans 13 amino acids. CDR3 sequence reads: CSVQRENTGELFF. The DNA for the CDR3 is TGCAGCGTTCAGCGGGAGAACACCGGGGAGCTGTTTTTT.

This clonotype was detected only a few times. The chain carries TRBV12-3 or TRBV12-4 and TRBJ2-5; maybe TRBD2 (6 bases). This CDR3 region has 14 residues. V was trimmed by 2 bases and J by 2 bases, leaving 9 bases between them. In DNA, the CDR3 is TGTGCCAGCAGTTTACTAGCGTCTCAAGAGACCCAGTACTTC. This sequence encodes CASSLLASQETQYF.

V is TRBV2 and J is TRBJ2-5; D is ambiguous. Germline V gives CDR1 SNHLY, CDR2 FYNNEI. Deletions cut 4 bases from V and 3 bases from J, with 15 bases between. The CDR3 runs 15 residues. The CDR3 reads CASSGPPNVKETQYF. The CDR3 region has the DNA TGTGCCAGCAGTGGACCACCCAACGTAAAAGAGACCCAGTACTTC.

The V call is TRBV5-4, the J call TRBJ1-2, with a weak D call TRBD1 (5 bases). The length of the CDR3 is 16 residues. Germline CDR1 is SGHNT and CDR2 is YYREEE (reference sequence). V was cut by 5 bases and J by 5 bases, with 22 bases left in between. CDR3 residues: CASSRPGLHLWYGYTF. CDR3 coding DNA: TGTGCCAGCAGTCGTCCAGGGTTACACCTTTGGTATGGCTACACCTTC.

The V and J genes are TRBV25-1 and TRBJ2-1; D possibly corresponds to TRBD1 (5 bases). This CDR3 has 16 amino acids. V was cut by 2 bases and J by 9 bases, with 20 bases left in between. Germline V gives CDR1 MGHDK, CDR2 SYGVNS. The CDR3 bases are TGTGCCAGCAGTGAAAGGGGCAGAGCGCTCGACGGTGAGCAGTTCTTC. Its protein is CASSERGRALDGEQFF.

In DNA form, the CDR3 reads TGTGCCAGCAGCTTGGTCGGCCTACAGGGTTATGGCTACACCTTC. Translation gives CASSLVGLQGYGYTF. The chain recombines TRBV5-6 with TRBJ1-2, with TRBD1 as a possible D gene (6 bases). Per the germline V gene, CDR1 is SGHDT and CDR2 is YYEEEE. With 0 bases removed from V and 5 bases from J, the gap between germline ends came to 14 bases. The CDR3 has 15 residues.

V is TRBV30 and J is TRBJ1-4; no clear D gene. Germline CDR1 and CDR2: GTSNPN and SVGIG (reference sequence). The CDR3 runs 11 residues. V lost 2 bases to trimming and J lost 8 bases, with 6 bases between them. For the CDR3, the DNA is TGTGCCTGGAGTTCTGTCGAAAAACTGTTTTTT. It codes for CAWSSVEKLFF.

This chain links TRBV7-9 with TRBJ2-3; D unclear. Germline V gives CDR1 SEHNR, CDR2 FQNEAQ (reference sequence). Trimming left V 5 bases short and J 5 bases short, with 5 bases between. The CDR3 runs to 11 residues. The CDR3 region is CASSRLDTQYF. The DNA for the CDR3 is TGTGCCAGCAGCCGACTAGATACGCAGTATTTT.

V gene TRBV29-1 combines with J gene TRBJ2-1; 7 bases map to TRBD2. V lost 5 bases and J lost 0; bases outside the gene matches: 4. This CDR3 has 14 residues. The germline V gene has CDR1 SQVTM and CDR2 ANQGSEA. The CDR3 spells CSVYLAASYNEQFF. The CDR3 coding sequence is TGCAGCGTTTATCTAGCGGCCTCCTACAATGAGCAGTTCTTC.

The chain combines TRBV4-1 with TRBJ2-7; perhaps TRBD2 as D (5 bases). Trimming cost V 4 bases and J 6 bases, with 22 bases left between them. There are 16 residues in the CDR3. From germline, CDR1 is MGHRA and CDR2 YSYEKL. CDR3 protein: CASSPSVAGPRGEQYF. CDR3 nucleotides: TGCGCCAGCAGCCCAAGTGTAGCAGGTCCCCGGGGCGAGCAGTACTTC.

The rearrangement uses TRBV29-1 and TRBJ1-2; D is ambiguous. Germline values: CDR1 SQVTM, CDR2 ANQGSEA. The V end was cut by 2 bases, the J end by 6 bases, with 19 bases between. This CDR3 has 15 amino acids. CDR3 nucleotide sequence: TGCAGCGTTGAACTCTCGGGTGTTTCAGTCGATGGCTACACCTTC. Translating it yields CSVELSGVSVDGYTF.

V gene TRBV30 combines with J gene TRBJ2-1; TRBD2 agrees at 8 bases. Unmatched junction bases numbered 2, after V lost 0 bases and J lost 10 bases. Germline assignment: CDR1 GTSNPN and CDR2 SVGIG (reference sequence). The CDR3 covers 12 residues. The CDR3 sequence: CAWSVREGEQFF. The DNA of the CDR3 is TGTGCCTGGAGTGTACGGGAGGGGGAGCAGTTCTTC.

The V and J genes are TRBV9 and TRBJ2-2; tentative D call: TRBD1 (6 bases). The length of the CDR3 is 17 residues. The germline V gene has CDR1 SGDLS and CDR2 YYNGEE. The V end lost 0 bases, the J end lost 4 bases, and 16 bases lay between the germline ends. CDR3 sequence: CASSVGIPGASTGELFF. CDR3 coding DNA: TGTGCCAGCAGCGTAGGAATCCCAGGGGCCTCCACCGGGGAGCTGTTTTTT.

The V gene is TRBV5-4, the J gene TRBJ2-6, with 7 bases matching TRBD1. The J segment lost 1 base and the V segment lost 5 bases, leaving 18 bases of the junction unmatched. This CDR3 region has 20 residues. CDR1 and CDR2 from the germline V gene are SGHNT and YYREEE (reference sequence). The DNA of the CDR3 is TGTGCCAGCAGTTCTTATACCGGAACAGGGGAACGTTCTGGGGCCAACGTCCTGACTTTC. Amino acids: CASSSYTGTGERSGANVLTF.

The chain combines TRBV29-1 with TRBJ2-5, with TRBD1 matching over 7 bases. With 2 bases clipped from V and 1 base from J, the junction kept 4 bases outside the gene matches. The CDR3 loop spans 14 amino acids. Germline V gives CDR1 SQVTM, CDR2 ANQGSEA. CDR3 sequence (DNA): TGCAGCGTTGAAAAGACAGGGTCCCAAGAGACCCAGTACTTC. Translation: CSVEKTGSQETQYF.

Of note for this clonotype: A read error may produce the germline difference seen at one junction end. CDR3 protein: CASRGRMNTEASF. In DNA form, the CDR3 reads TGTGCCAGCCGGGGACGGATGAACACTGAAGCTTCCTTT. The J gene is TRBJ1-1, the V gene TRBV2, with D possibly TRBD1 on 5 matching bases. The CDR3 runs to 13 residues. Germline CDR1 is SNHLY and CDR2 is FYNNEI.

V usage is TRBV2 and J usage is TRBJ2-1, with TRBD2 matching over 11 bases. The CDR3 consists of 16 residues. V shed 6 bases, J shed 2 bases, and the junction held 6 bases outside the gene matches. CDR1 is SNHLY, CDR2 FYNNEI, per germline. CDR3 nucleotide sequence: TGTGCCAGCAGGAGGGGACTAGCGGCCGCCTACAATGAGCAGTTCTTC. Translating gives CASRRGLAAAYNEQFF. Using reference TRBV2 and TRBJ2-1 for the parts outside the CDR3, the full variable domain is EPEVTQTPSHQVTQMGQEVILRCVPISNHLYFYWYRQILGQKVEFLVSFYNNEISEKSEIFDDQFSVERPDGSNFTLKIRSTKLEDSAMYFCASRRGLAAAYNEQFFGPGTRLTVL.

The chain carries TRBV4-2 and TRBJ1-2; 10 bases match TRBD1. This CDR3 has 15 residues. With 4 bases clipped from V and 5 bases from J, the junction kept 7 bases outside the gene matches. Per germline, CDR1 LGHNA and CDR2 YNFKEQ. In DNA, the CDR3 is TGTGCCAGCAGCCCGGGACAGGGGATGGAGTATGGCTACACCTTC. Translation: CASSPGQGMEYGYTF.

The J gene is TRBJ1-1, the V gene TRBV30; the D is unclear. This CDR3 is 16 amino acids long. The V gene's germline CDR1 is GTSNPN and CDR2 SVGIG (reference sequence). V dropped 5 bases and J dropped 0 bases, with 19 bases sitting between them. Written as DNA, the CDR3 is TGTGCCTGGGGGCGTTCCAGAGGCCTCATGAACACTGAAGCTTTCTTT. This codes for CAWGRSRGLMNTEAFF.